A selection of T cell receptor beta chains follows, all from one sample in a study of identifying expanded T cells in peripheral blood. Sequencing was performed with immunoSEQ multiplex PCR; in TCRdb, only in-frame clones are kept and a portion is missing. In the table there are tens of thousands of clones, roughly 90% of which are singletons. Specimen: blood. The receptor set was obtained from a person between 18 and 75 years old in good health. Both conserved end residues are part of each CDR3. The order of the fields is CDR3 DNA, CDR3 protein, V gene, clone size, D gene, J gene. A D gene is named only where the DNA matches it firmly. Not every row has a clone size; where given, it reads once, few, many or a size class.

TGTGCCAGCCGGGACCCCGATGTCTCCTACAATGAGCAGTTCTTC	CASRDPDVSYNEQFF	TRBV2	NA	NA	TRBJ2-1
TGTGCCAGCACCTCAGGGGAGAACGGCTACACCTTC	CASTSGENGYTF	TRBV11-1	NA	NA	TRBJ1-2
TGTGCCAGCAGTTTACGACTAGGGAATTCACCCCTCCACTTT	CASSLRLGNSPLHF	TRBV28	NA	NA	TRBJ1-6
TGTGCCAGCAGCCCTCGGGGACAGAGGGACGAGCAGTACTTC	CASSPRGQRDEQYF	TRBV9	NA	TRBD1	TRBJ2-7
TGCGCCAGCAGCCAAGATTGGAGGGAGTCTGGAAACACCATATATTTT	CASSQDWRESGNTIYF	TRBV4-3	NA	NA	TRBJ1-3
TGTGCCAGCAGTGGCAGACTAGCGGGGGGAGGTTACAATGAGCAGTTCTTC	CASSGRLAGGGYNEQFF	TRBV6-1	NA	TRBD2	TRBJ2-1
TGTGCCATCAGTGCTACCGGGACAGGGCCTGATTCACCCCTCCACTTT	CAISATGTGPDSPLHF	TRBV10-3	NA	TRBD1	TRBJ1-6
TGTGCCAGCAGCCCACTCTCGCCAGGGGAAGTTGGCTACACCTTC	CASSPLSPGEVGYTF	TRBV14	NA	NA	TRBJ1-2
TGTGCCAGCAGCTTGAGCACCACAGATACGCAGTATTTT	CASSLSTTDTQYF	TRBV7-9	NA	NA	TRBJ2-3
TGTGCCAGCAGCTTATCCATTGGCGGGAGGGAAGAGACCCAGTACTTC	CASSLSIGGREETQYF	TRBV7-7	NA	TRBD2	TRBJ2-5
TGCGCCAGCAGCCAAGGTGCCGGAGTCGGATATACGCAGTATTTT	CASSQGAGVGYTQYF	TRBV4-3	NA	NA	TRBJ2-3
TGTGCCAGCAGCGCCGATGGGACTAGCGGGGCCTACGAGCAGTACTTC	CASSADGTSGAYEQYF	TRBV7-2	once	TRBD2	TRBJ2-7
TGCGCCAGCAGCCAAGATTGGACTAGAGCGCAGTATTTT	CASSQDWTRAQYF	TRBV4-3	once	TRBD2	TRBJ2-3
TGCAGCGTTAAAGAGACAGGCCCTGCAACTAATGAAAAACTGTTTTTT	CSVKETGPATNEKLFF	TRBV29-1	once	NA	TRBJ1-4
TGCAGCGTTGATAGAGGTGGGGGCCACCAAGAGACCCAGTACTTC	CSVDRGGGHQETQYF	TRBV29-1	NA	NA	TRBJ2-5
TGTGCCAGCAGCGCCCGGACAGGGGGCATCTACGAGCAGTACTTC	CASSARTGGIYEQYF	TRBV5-1	NA	TRBD1	TRBJ2-7
TGCAGCGTTTGGGCAGGCTACGAGCAGTACTTC	CSVWAGYEQYF	TRBV29-1	NA	NA	TRBJ2-7
TGTGCCAGCAGCTACCCCACGGACAGGGCGAACACTGAAGCTTTCTTT	CASSYPTDRANTEAFF	TRBV5-8	NA	TRBD1	TRBJ1-1
TGTGCCAGCAGTGCGCAGGGCGAGCAGTACTTC	CASSAQGEQYF	TRBV2	NA	NA	TRBJ2-7
TGTGCCAGCAGCTCGACCGGGAGACGAGAGTTCTTC	CASSSTGRREFF	TRBV6-6	once	NA	TRBJ2-1
TGTGCCAGTAGTCCGGGACAGGGGAACTATGGCTACACCTTC	CASSPGQGNYGYTF	TRBV19	NA	TRBD1	TRBJ1-2
TGTGCCAGCAGTGCGGGGGTGAACACTGAAGCTTTCTTT	CASSAGVNTEAFF	TRBV2	NA	NA	TRBJ1-1
TGTGCCAGCAAACAGGGGGATAACTATGGCTACACCTTC	CASKQGDNYGYTF	TRBV18	NA	TRBD1	TRBJ1-2
TGTGCCAGCAGCACGTGGACAGGCACAGATACGCAGTATTTT	CASSTWTGTDTQYF	TRBV9	NA	NA	TRBJ2-3
TGTGCCATCAGGGGCATCTACGAGCAGTACTTC	CAIRGIYEQYF	TRBV28	once	NA	TRBJ2-7
TGCGCCAGCAGCCCTCGACAGGGGTTCGGTTCACCCCTCCACTTT	CASSPRQGFGSPLHF	TRBV4-3	once	TRBD1	TRBJ1-6
TGTGCCAGCAGCCTAGCGTTCAGCACAGATACGCAGTATTTT	CASSLAFSTDTQYF	TRBV27	NA	NA	TRBJ2-3
TGCGCCAGCAGTCCCGGGACAGCTTATGGCTACACCTTC	CASSPGTAYGYTF	TRBV5-1	NA	TRBD1	TRBJ1-2
TGTGCCAGCAGGCCCTCGCACAATGAGCAGTTCTTC	CASRPSHNEQFF	TRBV28	few	NA	TRBJ2-1
TGTGCCAGCAGTCCTGCCGGGAACCATTCACCCCTCCACTTT	CASSPAGNHSPLHF	TRBV28	NA	NA	TRBJ1-6
TGTGCCAGCAGCCAGGGGACAGACCCCTCGGGTGAAGCTTTCTTT	CASSQGTDPSGEAFF	TRBV5-5	NA	TRBD1	TRBJ1-1
TGTGCCAGTAGTACCCGTCCCACAGTGGCACAGCCCCAGCATTTT	CASSTRPTVAQPQHF	TRBV19	once	NA	TRBJ1-5
TGTGCCTGGGGACAGGGAGTCACCTACGAGCAGTACTTC	CAWGQGVTYEQYF	TRBV30	few	TRBD1	TRBJ2-7
TGTGCCAGCGGACGCAGCGGGACAGGGGATGAAAAACTGTTTTTT	CASGRSGTGDEKLFF	TRBV28	NA	TRBD1	TRBJ1-4
TGTGCCATTTTAAAGGGGCTCCATCGGGGCGAGCAGTACTTC	CAILKGLHRGEQYF	TRBV28	NA	NA	TRBJ2-7
TGCGCCAGCAGCCCCCCGGGGGCTAATTACAATGAGCAGTTCTTC	CASSPPGANYNEQFF	TRBV5-1	NA	NA	TRBJ2-1
TGTGCCAGCAGTCGTCGTGGGGGGGATAGCAATCAGCCCCAGCATTTT	CASSRRGGDSNQPQHF	TRBV7-3	NA	NA	TRBJ1-5
TGTGCCAGTAGTATGGGGGGGCGGATGTTTGGCAAAAACATTCAGTACTTC	CASSMGGRMFGKNIQYF	TRBV19	NA	NA	TRBJ2-4
TGTGCCAGCAGCTTACACAGCTCCATGAACACTGAAGCTTTCTTT	CASSLHSSMNTEAFF	TRBV7-2	NA	NA	TRBJ1-1
TGTGCCAGCAGCTTTGGCCCCTACGAGCAGTACTTC	CASSFGPYEQYF	TRBV5-4	few	NA	TRBJ2-7
TGTGCCAGCAGCGCACTACAGGGACGAACTGAAGCTTTCTTT	CASSALQGRTEAFF	TRBV9	once	NA	TRBJ1-1
TGTGCCAGCAGTTATTCTCAGCGGACTCAAGAGACCCAGTACTTC	CASSYSQRTQETQYF	TRBV6-6	NA	NA	TRBJ2-5
TGTGCCAGCAGCTCCAAGACTTTCGGTGAGCAGTTCTTC	CASSSKTFGEQFF	TRBV7-8	NA	NA	TRBJ2-1
TGTGCCAGTAGTATGGGAGGGGGATCTGGGGCCAACGTCCTGACTTTC	CASSMGGGSGANVLTF	TRBV19	NA	NA	TRBJ2-6
TGCAGCGTTGAGGGGGTCGAGCAGTACTTC	CSVEGVEQYF	TRBV29-1	NA	NA	TRBJ2-7
TGTGCCAGCTTGCTAGCGGGAGGGGCAGATACGCAGTATTTT	CASLLAGGADTQYF	TRBV2	NA	TRBD2	TRBJ2-3
TGTGCCAGCAGTTCCCTGGACAGACGCTATGGCTACACCTTC	CASSSLDRRYGYTF	TRBV2	many	NA	TRBJ1-2
TGTGCCAGCAGCTCGGGACTAGCCCGAGTCGAGCAGTTCTTC	CASSSGLARVEQFF	TRBV11-3	once	TRBD2	TRBJ2-1
TGTGCCAGCAGCTTAGGATGGGGGGGCGCCGGGGAGCTGTTTTTT	CASSLGWGGAGELFF	TRBV5-6	NA	NA	TRBJ2-2
TGTGCCAGCAGCTTAGTGGGGACACCCTCCTACGAGCAGTACTTC	CASSLVGTPSYEQYF	TRBV11-2	NA	NA	TRBJ2-7
TGTGCCAGCACCCCTCGACAGGGGGCGCCCACCGGGGAGCTGTTTTTT	CASTPRQGAPTGELFF	TRBV21-1	NA	NA	TRBJ2-2
TGTGCCAGCATTTACCCGAACACTGAAGCTTTCTTT	CASIYPNTEAFF	TRBV2	NA	NA	TRBJ1-1
TGTGCCAGCAGTGAGAGGACAGGGCAGGGCCAAGAGACCCAGTACTTC	CASSERTGQGQETQYF	TRBV6-1	NA	TRBD1	TRBJ2-5
TGTGCCAGCAGCTTGGGGACACAATCCTACGAGCAGTACTTC	CASSLGTQSYEQYF	TRBV7-2	NA	NA	TRBJ2-7
TGTGCCAGCAGTCCGGGGGGCGACTATGGCTACACCTTC	CASSPGGDYGYTF	TRBV6-5	NA	NA	TRBJ1-2
TGTGCCAGCAGCTTAAGGTCGGGGGATCAGCCCCAGCATTTT	CASSLRSGDQPQHF	TRBV7-2	NA	NA	TRBJ1-5
TGTGCCAGTAGTACCCGGACGGTTAGCACAGATACGCAGTATTTT	CASSTRTVSTDTQYF	TRBV19	NA	NA	TRBJ2-3
TGTGCCAGCAGTGTCAGCGGAAACACAGATACGCAGTATTTT	CASSVSGNTDTQYF	TRBV6-5	once	NA	TRBJ2-3
TGCGCCAGCAGCCCCATGCCTAGCGGGAGTCGGGATGAGCAGTTCTTC	CASSPMPSGSRDEQFF	TRBV5-1	NA	TRBD2	TRBJ2-1
TGTGCCAGCAGCCCCGGGGCGGGAAAGAGCTCCTACGAGCAGTACTTC	CASSPGAGKSSYEQYF	TRBV13	NA	NA	TRBJ2-7